This T cell receptor beta chain was captured in a study of T cell repertoires in cytomegalovirus infection. Study at large: Public TCR beta signatures were indicative of both CMV infection and a matching HLA type.

This CDR3 has 14 amino acids. The germline V gene has CDR1 SGDLS and CDR2 YYNGEE. V gave up 4 bases and J gave up 0 bases, with 10 bases separating them. Study-wide results and limits: HLA-C-restricted CMV-specific TCR beta clonotypes were dominant in the ex vivo response. Cumulated frequencies of public TCR beta families served to identify carriers of CMV plus the relevant HLA.

In its sample, this clonotype was seen a few times. Its cognate antigen is unknown. This may be a read error: a much more frequent sequence differs by one nucleotide. TCRdb passed the reads through MiXCR, listing each CDR3 protein once. Here the sample spans around 440,000 distinct CDR3 sequences, about 11% being singletons. The chain couples TRBV9 to TRBJ1-1, with a tentative D call TRBD1 (6 bases). The receptor was isolated from a human donor in good health (CMV status not recorded). Some clones in this sample may be carry-over from other donors' samples. Sequencing was carried out using PBMCs. The CDR3 region has the DNA TGTGCCAGCAGCATGGACAGCATGAACACTGAAGCTTTCTTT. Translated: CASSMDSMNTEAFF. The variable domain in full, with the rest retrieved from reference TRBV9 and TRBJ1-1, is DSGVTQTPKHLITATGQRVTLRCSPRSGDLSVYWYQQSLDQGLQFLIQYYNGEERAKGNILERFSAQQFPDLHSELNLSSLELGDSALYFCASSMDSMNTEAFFGQGTRLTVV.